This is a list of T cell receptor beta chains from one sample in a study of blood T cell repertoires in COVID-19. Assay used: immunoSEQ multiplex PCR; TCRdb lists only in-frame clones, some missing. The sample lists about 140,000 clones, 75% to 90% seen once, with approximately 10% in the top ten. The sample taken for sequencing was peripheral blood. The receptors here all came from a man aged 60 to 75 with active or convalescent COVID-19. The CDR3 runs from the conserved cysteine through the conserved F or W. Each record gives: D gene, J gene, clone size, V gene, CDR3 protein, CDR3 DNA. D genes are given only for firm matches. The listing skips clone size in some rows; elsewhere it reads once, few, many or a size class.

D gene: TRBD2
J gene: TRBJ2-7
clone size: NA
V gene: TRBV5-8
CDR3 protein: CASSWTRVEQYF
CDR3 DNA: TGTGCCAGCAGCTGGACTAGGGTCGAGCAGTACTTC

D gene: NA
J gene: TRBJ2-5
clone size: NA
V gene: TRBV6-5
CDR3 protein: CASSPQGFGETQYF
CDR3 DNA: TGTGCCAGCAGTCCGCAGGGGTTCGGGGAGACCCAGTACTTC

D gene: TRBD1
J gene: TRBJ2-3
clone size: once
V gene: TRBV19
CDR3 protein: CASRTGGPLLTDTQYF
CDR3 DNA: TGTGCCAGTCGCACAGGGGGCCCGCTCCTTACAGATACGCAGTATTTT

D gene: TRBD1
J gene: TRBJ2-6
clone size: NA
V gene: TRBV5-8
CDR3 protein: CASSLTGQGVLGANVLTF
CDR3 DNA: TGTGCCAGCAGCTTAACGGGACAGGGAGTGCTTGGGGCCAACGTCCTGACTTTC

D gene: TRBD2
J gene: TRBJ2-1
clone size: NA
V gene: TRBV28
CDR3 protein: CASRRAGGVYNEQFF
CDR3 DNA: TGTGCCAGCAGGAGAGCGGGAGGGGTCTACAATGAGCAGTTCTTC

D gene: TRBD2
J gene: TRBJ2-2
clone size: few
V gene: TRBV11-3
CDR3 protein: CASSPSTSGNGGTGELFF
CDR3 DNA: TGTGCCAGCAGCCCCTCGACTAGCGGGAACGGGGGCACCGGGGAGCTGTTTTTT

D gene: TRBD1
J gene: TRBJ1-1
clone size: NA
V gene: TRBV3-1/TRBV3-2
CDR3 protein: CASSLLTGATEAFF
CDR3 DNA: TGTGCCAGCAGCCTTTTGACAGGGGCCACTGAAGCTTTCTTT

D gene: NA
J gene: TRBJ2-5
clone size: NA
V gene: TRBV5-1
CDR3 protein: CASKLEETQYF
CDR3 DNA: TGCGCCAGCAAGTTAGAAGAGACCCAGTACTTC

D gene: NA
J gene: TRBJ2-1
clone size: NA
V gene: TRBV7-3
CDR3 protein: CASSSGSSNEQFF
CDR3 DNA: TGTGCCAGCAGCTCTGGATCTAGCAATGAGCAGTTCTTC

D gene: NA
J gene: TRBJ2-3
clone size: NA
V gene: TRBV7-2
CDR3 protein: CASQPGLITDTQYF
CDR3 DNA: TGTGCCAGTCAGCCGGGACTCATCACAGATACGCAGTATTTT

D gene: NA
J gene: TRBJ1-2
clone size: NA
V gene: TRBV5-1
CDR3 protein: CASSLISGRARYGYTF
CDR3 DNA: TGCGCCAGCAGCTTGATAAGTGGCAGGGCGCGCTATGGCTACACCTTC

D gene: NA
J gene: TRBJ1-1
clone size: NA
V gene: TRBV30
CDR3 protein: CAWSVGALNTEAFF
CDR3 DNA: TGTGCCTGGAGTGTTGGGGCTTTGAACACTGAAGCTTTCTTT

D gene: TRBD2
J gene: TRBJ2-3
clone size: NA
V gene: TRBV20-1
CDR3 protein: CSASLASGRTDTQYF
CDR3 DNA: TGCAGTGCTAGTCTGGCTAGCGGGAGGACAGATACGCAGTATTTT

D gene: TRBD2
J gene: TRBJ2-1
clone size: NA
V gene: TRBV7-2
CDR3 protein: CASSFGLAGAVEQFF
CDR3 DNA: TGTGCCAGCAGCTTTGGACTAGCGGGAGCGGTTGAGCAGTTCTTC

D gene: TRBD2
J gene: TRBJ2-7
clone size: NA
V gene: TRBV6-2/TRBV6-3
CDR3 protein: CASSPTSGGRFRWQYF
CDR3 DNA: TGTGCCAGCAGTCCAACTAGCGGGGGGCGTTTTAGGTGGCAGTACTTC

D gene: NA
J gene: TRBJ1-4
clone size: NA
V gene: TRBV18
CDR3 protein: CASSPTAANEKLFF
CDR3 DNA: TGTGCCAGCTCACCAACAGCGGCTAATGAAAAACTGTTTTTT

D gene: NA
J gene: TRBJ2-7
clone size: few
V gene: TRBV21-1
CDR3 protein: CASTIGTVFPYEQYF
CDR3 DNA: TGTGCCAGCACCATCGGGACAGTTTTTCCCTACGAGCAGTACTTC

D gene: NA
J gene: TRBJ1-5
clone size: NA
V gene: TRBV19
CDR3 protein: CASSIEGPWDQPQHF
CDR3 DNA: TGTGCCAGTAGTATTGAGGGCCCGTGGGATCAGCCCCAGCATTTT

D gene: TRBD1
J gene: TRBJ1-2
clone size: once
V gene: TRBV9
CDR3 protein: CASSVDPGGEYGYTF
CDR3 DNA: TGTGCCAGCAGCGTAGATCCAGGGGGCGAGTATGGCTACACCTTC

D gene: NA
J gene: TRBJ2-3
clone size: NA
V gene: TRBV2
CDR3 protein: CASTEGSTDTQYF
CDR3 DNA: TGTGCCAGCACCGAGGGCAGCACAGATACGCAGTATTTT

D gene: NA
J gene: TRBJ1-6
clone size: NA
V gene: TRBV7-3
CDR3 protein: CASSSSVNSPLHF
CDR3 DNA: TGTGCCAGCAGCTCATCGGTTAATTCACCCCTCCACTTT

D gene: NA
J gene: TRBJ2-5
clone size: NA
V gene: TRBV7-2
CDR3 protein: CASSLATVWRATQETQYF
CDR3 DNA: TGTGCCAGCAGCTTAGCGACCGTCTGGCGGGCAACACAAGAGACCCAGTACTTC